Listed below are T cell receptor beta chains from one sample, sequenced in a study of cytomegalovirus exposure and HLA in healthy donors. The protocol was immunoSEQ multiplex PCR, while the TCRdb copy is restricted to in-frame clones and leaves out a portion. This table holds about 130,000 clones, around four fifths found once. Input material: PBMCs. The receptors here all came from a woman aged 40 to 50 in good health and CMV-seropositive. The CDR3 runs from the conserved cysteine through the conserved F or W. The D gene is left open where the match is weak. A row's size may be missing; if present it is once, few, many or a size class.

>TRBD1|TRBV28|few|17|TRBJ1-2
TGTGCCAGCAGTTTAGTCGGACAGGGAGGGAGGATTTATGGCTACACCTTC
CASSLVGQGGRIYGYTF
>TRBD1|TRBV19|-|11|TRBJ2-7
TGTGCCACACAACAGGGGTACGAGCAGTACTTC
CATQQGYEQYF
>-|TRBV7-2|-|15|TRBJ2-1
TGTGCCAGCAGCCCCTACACGGGGTCATACAATGAGCAGTTCTTC
CASSPYTGSYNEQFF
>TRBD1|TRBV18|-|17|TRBJ1-1
TGTGCCAGCTCACCTCGAAGGACAGGGGGCCAGGGCACTGAAGCTTTCTTT
CASSPRRTGGQGTEAFF
>TRBD2|TRBV28|-|13|TRBJ2-7
TGTGCCAGCAGAAGCGGGAGCCTATACGAGCAGTACTTC
CASRSGSLYEQYF
>TRBD1|TRBV29-1|-|14|TRBJ1-4
TGCAGCGCTGCAACAGGGGCGGCTAATGAAAAACTGTTTTTT
CSAATGAANEKLFF
>-|TRBV7-9|-|14|TRBJ2-5
TGTGCCAGCAACCAACTCGTGGGGCCGGAGACCCAGTACTTC
CASNQLVGPETQYF
>-|TRBV7-6|-|15|TRBJ2-3
TGTGCCAGCACCCCGTTAGGGGCGGACACAGATACGCAGTATTTT
CASTPLGADTDTQYF
>TRBD2|TRBV5-4|-|17|TRBJ2-7
TGTGCCAGCAGCTCGACCCTTCCGGGACTAGCGGGTTACGAGCAGTACTTC
CASSSTLPGLAGYEQYF
>TRBD1|TRBV30|-|11|TRBJ1-2
TGTGCCTGGGGACAGGGCTATGGCTACACCTTC
CAWGQGYGYTF
>-|TRBV28|-|12|TRBJ1-2
TGTGCCAGCAGTACTCCGAGCCGGGGCTACACCTTC
CASSTPSRGYTF
>TRBD1|TRBV10-1|-|15|TRBJ2-7
TGCGCCAGCAGTGGGGCCGGGACAGGGGTGGACGAGCAGTACTTC
CASSGAGTGVDEQYF
>TRBD1|TRBV6-5|-|15|TRBJ1-2
TGTGCCAGCAGTACCGTCGACAGGGTGGGATATGGCTACACCTTC
CASSTVDRVGYGYTF
>TRBD1|TRBV16|-|21|TRBJ2-3
TGTGCCAGCAGCCAATCGTGGTTCTTGGCGGGACAGGGTTTTGGCACAGATACGCAGTATTTT
CASSQSWFLAGQGFGTDTQYF
>TRBD1|TRBV6-1|-|13|TRBJ1-4
TGTGCCAGCAGTGAAGCGGGACAGCCGAAACTGTTTTTT
CASSEAGQPKLFF
>TRBD1|TRBV11-3|-|14|TRBJ2-3
TGTGCCAGCAGCATTGGGACAGGGTCAGATACGCAGTATTTT
CASSIGTGSDTQYF
>-|TRBV5-1|-|15|TRBJ1-1
TGCGCCAGCAGCTCATTTCGGGGTGAAGGGACTGAAGCTTTCTTT
CASSSFRGEGTEAFF
>TRBD2|TRBV5-1|-|16|TRBJ2-1
TGCGCCAGCAGCCAGGGGGAGCGGGAGGTTATCGATGAGCAGTTCTTC
CASSQGEREVIDEQFF
>TRBD2|TRBV19|-|17|TRBJ2-1
TGTGCCAGTAGTAGGGGGGCTGGACTAGCGGGAGACTCTGAGCAGTTCTTC
CASSRGAGLAGDSEQFF
>-|TRBV6-1|-|12|TRBJ1-5
TGTGCCAGCCGGGGTAGCAATCAGCCCCAGCATTTT
CASRGSNQPQHF
>-|TRBV10-1|-|12|TRBJ2-5
TGCGCCAGCAGTTCAGGGCAAGAGACCCAGTACTTC
CASSSGQETQYF
>-|TRBV7-8|-|15|TRBJ2-7
TGTGCCAGCAGCGATCCAGGCCACCTCTCCTACGAGCAGTACTTC
CASSDPGHLSYEQYF
>TRBD2|TRBV7-9|-|16|TRBJ2-3
TGTGCCAGCAGCACCCCAAGCGGGAGGGCCATAGATACGCAGTATTTT
CASSTPSGRAIDTQYF
>-|TRBV5-6|few|13|TRBJ2-4
TGTGCCAGCAGCTTGAATAGTGAAAACATTCAGTACTTC
CASSLNSENIQYF
>TRBD2|TRBV6-5|-|15|TRBJ2-1
TGTGCCAGCAGTTACTCGGCGGGAGGGTACAATGAGCAGTTCTTC
CASSYSAGGYNEQFF
>TRBD2|TRBV11-2|-|18|TRBJ2-1
TGTGCCAGCAGTGCAGGAGGGTGGGAGGGGAGCTCCTACAATGAGCAGTTCTTC
CASSAGGWEGSSYNEQFF
>-|TRBV27|-|15|TRBJ2-1
TGTGCCAGCAGTTTATCTTCCGGGAGTTGGAATGAGCAGTTCTTC
CASSLSSGSWNEQFF
>-|TRBV11-2|-|14|TRBJ2-1
TGTGCCAGCAGCCATTCCCCTCTAACCACTGAGCAGTTCTTC
CASSHSPLTTEQFF
>-|TRBV18|-|16|TRBJ2-6
TGTGCCAGCTCACGAAACGGACTATCTGGGGCCAACGTCCTGACTTTC
CASSRNGLSGANVLTF
>-|TRBV6-5|-|13|TRBJ2-2
TGTGCCAGCAGGACGACTAGTTCCGGGGAGCTGTTTTTT
CASRTTSSGELFF
>TRBD1|TRBV6-5|-|13|TRBJ2-7
TGTGCCAGCAGTTTCGACAGGGCCTACGAGCAGTACTTC
CASSFDRAYEQYF
>-|TRBV6-5|few|14|TRBJ1-2
TGTGCCAGCAGTTCCCGACAGGAGAACTATGGCTACACCTTC
CASSSRQENYGYTF
>TRBD1|TRBV28|-|14|TRBJ1-5
TGTGCCAGCAGGGATACAGGGGGCGGTCAGCCCCAGCATTTT
CASRDTGGGQPQHF
>-|TRBV5-1|-|13|TRBJ2-7
TGCGCCAGCAGCTTTGGCAGGGGAAACGAGCAGTACTTC
CASSFGRGNEQYF
>-|TRBV4-1|-|15|TRBJ2-2
TGCGCCAGCAGCCAAGTAGGGAGAAACACCGGGGAGCTGTTTTTT
CASSQVGRNTGELFF
>TRBD1|TRBV19|-|17|TRBJ2-4
TGTGCCAGTAGTATAGATCCGGGACAGGGAACCAAAAACATTCAGTACTTC
CASSIDPGQGTKNIQYF
>-|TRBV6-5|-|12|TRBJ2-7
TGTGCCAGCAGTTCTACTTTGGGCGGGGAGTACTTC
CASSSTLGGEYF
>-|TRBV11-3|-|14|TRBJ1-1
TGTGCCAGCAGCTTAGCGGGGGTTTTTATGGAAGCTTTCTTT
CASSLAGVFMEAFF
>-|TRBV5-1|-|15|TRBJ1-1
TGCGCCAGCAGCTTGGACGTCACCACGGACACTGAAGCTTTCTTT
CASSLDVTTDTEAFF
>-|TRBV28|-|13|TRBJ1-5
TGTGCCAGCAGGGGGGAGGACAATCAGCCCCAGCATTTT
CASRGEDNQPQHF
>-|TRBV19|-|14|TRBJ2-7
TGTGCCAGTAGTATAGATTACCGGGACTACGAGCAGTACTTC
CASSIDYRDYEQYF
>-|TRBV7-9|-|16|TRBJ1-1
TGTGCCAGCAGCTTAGCGGTGGGGGGGTGGGATGAGGAAGCTTTCTTT
CASSLAVGGWDEEAFF